This TCR beta chain was captured in a study of T cells in Graves' hyperthyroidism and ophthalmopathy (dated by TCRdb to about 2019). Notes on the research overall: Peripheral blood samples were taken at the time of initial diagnosis, prior to any treatment. To identify distinguishing TCR V-J signatures, a discovery cohort of about 100 patients was used, comprising some 45 with Graves' ophthalmopathy and roughly 60 with stable Graves' hyperthyroidism. Prospective prediction of ophthalmopathy was tested in an independent validation cohort of 18 hyperthyroidism patients and 17 patients who later progressed to ophthalmopathy. For training and testing, the 95 to 100 patients in the discovery cohort were randomly divided in a 7:3 ratio. In addition, the study compared T-cell repertoires in thyroid tissue and in blood from five to seven Graves' hyperthyroidism patients. After blood sampling, hyperthyroidism patients were treated with methimazole at a starting dose of 30 mg daily, and ophthalmopathy patients were treated with high-dose intravenous methylprednisolone. The paper reports TCR Vbeta CDR3 sequencing of over 120 peripheral blood samples: some 41 ophthalmopathy, fewer than 85 hyperthyroidism and roughly 17 progressor patients. Study-level results and caveats: In validation, progression to ophthalmopathy was predicted by the model with 70.59% sensitivity and 72% to 85% specificity, a median of around 6.5 months before onset. Most expanded thyroid clonotypes (frequency above 0.001) were also found in blood, which suggests that blood repertoires may mirror thyroid immune responses. No statistical method was used to set the sample size in advance, and investigators knew the group allocation. A model built on a 13 V-J signature distinguished ophthalmopathy from stable hyperthyroidism, reaching 85% to 90% sensitivity and around 81% specificity in cross-validation and 80%/75% in testing.

Amplification of TCR beta CDR3 regions was carried out from RNA transcripts. The TCR CDR3 was subjected to a first round of RT-PCR using the HTBI primer set and the Qiagen OneStep RT-PCR kit. Libraries were constructed in a second round of multiplex PCR, after which size selection and purification were carried out. Sequencing of the libraries was done on an Illumina HiSeq2000 using paired-end 100 bp reads. The authors' analysis ran thus. Raw data were processed with SOAPnuke, discarding reads with adapters, uncalled bases, mean Phred below 15, or no exact constant-primer or identifier match. High-quality paired reads were merged with COPE v1.2.5, and unique nucleotide sequences were defined as clonotypes. MiTCR v1.1 was used to align clonotypes to the IMGT TRBV, TRBD and TRBJ reference segments. The analysis was restricted to V-J combinations with a frequency above 0.0001, which together covered roughly 99% of the repertoires. A TCS score was defined as the ratio of F50 (clonal expansion) to E x V (chaos), with BLOSUM62-based TCRdist applied between CDR3 peptides within each V-J. Welch's t-statistics and random forest reduced some 510 V-J features to some 14, which were used in a naive Bayes classifier (R e1071). Using fastp trimming at Q25 and MiXCR clonotype assembly, TCRdb reanalyzed the public sequencing data and kept in-frame beta chains. Each CDR3 protein appears once, grouped with its most common genes and DNA. TCRdb, not the original authors, processed these V and J calls. The sample includes 560,000 or so distinct CDR3 sequences, with just under 20% observed a single time. The ten largest clones take up 40% to 50% of the sample.

Turning to this clonotype: What this receptor recognizes is not known. Base qualities are not recorded, but no much larger clone differs from it by a single base.

In the ophthalmopathy patients, disease was moderately to severely active, with a Clinical Activity Score of 3 or more, a NOSPECS grade of 4 or more, and a duration of less than 3 months. The study excluded patients with uncontrolled infections, other autoimmune diseases, pregnancy or lactation. Diagnoses relied on clinical symptoms, serum thyroxine and TRAb, thyroid ultrasound and orbital computed tomography. PBMCs were isolated from about 10 ml of fresh peripheral blood by Ficoll-Paque density gradient centrifugation. Total RNA was extracted using Trizol reagent, and RNA quality was assessed on an Agilent 2100 Bioanalyzer. The specimen sequenced was blood. This clonotype was sampled from a man aged 35 to 55 with Graves' ophthalmopathy.

The nucleotide sequence is given as TGTGCCAGCACGGGACAGGGTTATCAGCCCCAGCATTTT. Its protein is CASTGQGYQPQHF. Rearrangement joined TRBV12-3 or TRBV12-4 to TRBJ1-5, with 9 junctional bases fitting TRBD1. Germline trimming: 7 bases from V, 5 bases from J; junction bases outside gene matches: 3. Including cysteine and phenylalanine, the CDR3 has 13 amino acids. The retained sequence is limited to the CDR3, 39 bases, with the frame set at the first base.